These T cell receptor beta chains were read from a single sample in a study of T cell responses to AZD1222 COVID-19 vaccine. Produced via immunoSEQ multiplex PCR; TCRdb's table is partial and in-frame only. The data show some 81,000 clones, around 84% seen once. This specimen was peripheral blood, taken 28 days after the second AZD1222 dose. The receptors derive from an adult who received the AZD1222 COVID-19 vaccine. Each CDR3 is given with its conserved first and last residue. Fields, in order: D gene, clone size, J gene, V gene, CDR3 length, CDR3 DNA, CDR3 protein. D genes are given only for firm matches. Size is stated for part of the rows, as once, few or many counts, or as a class when the clone is expanded.

D: TRBD1; size: .; J: TRBJ1-2; V: TRBV28; length: 14; DNA: TGTGCCAGCATCCCCAGCGGGACAGGTTATGGCTACACCTTC; CDR3: CASIPSGTGYGYTF
D: .; size: .; J: TRBJ2-3; V: TRBV7-7; length: 15; DNA: TGTGCTAGCAGCCCAACGGGACAAACCACAGATACGCAGTATTTT; CDR3: CASSPTGQTTDTQYF
D: TRBD1; size: .; J: TRBJ2-7; V: TRBV5-4; length: 16; DNA: TGTGCCAGCAGCTTGGCCGGGGACAGGATAGCTTACGAGCAGTACTTC; CDR3: CASSLAGDRIAYEQYF
D: .; size: few; J: TRBJ1-2; V: TRBV7-2; length: 14; DNA: TGTGCCAGCAGCTTAGACGGGGGCGGCTATGGCTACACCTTC; CDR3: CASSLDGGGYGYTF
D: .; size: .; J: TRBJ2-1; V: TRBV5-6; length: 13; DNA: TGTGCCAGCAGCTCCGACAACTACAATGAGCAGTTCTTC; CDR3: CASSSDNYNEQFF
D: .; size: once; J: TRBJ2-7; V: TRBV4-1; length: 15; DNA: TGCGCCAGCAGCCAAGAACTCAGGGCCTCCTACGAGCAGTACTTC; CDR3: CASSQELRASYEQYF
D: .; size: once; J: TRBJ1-4; V: TRBV7-2; length: 14; DNA: TGTGCCAGCAGCTCTCGGCAGGGTAGCGAAAAACTGTTTTTT; CDR3: CASSSRQGSEKLFF
D: .; size: .; J: TRBJ1-1; V: TRBV7-6; length: 15; DNA: TGTGCCAGCAGCTACGGACAGCCGGGGAACACTGAAGCTTTCTTT; CDR3: CASSYGQPGNTEAFF
D: .; size: .; J: TRBJ1-2; V: TRBV27; length: 13; DNA: TGTGCCAGCAGTTTCAGGGCATCCTATGGCTACACCTTC; CDR3: CASSFRASYGYTF
D: .; size: .; J: TRBJ1-2; V: TRBV5-5; length: 15; DNA: TGTGCCAGCAGCTTAGTGGCGTGGGGGCTTAGTGGCTACACCTTC; CDR3: CASSLVAWGLSGYTF
D: .; size: .; J: TRBJ2-5; V: TRBV2; length: 15; DNA: TGTGCCAGCAGTGAATTGTGGGAGCCTAGGGAGACCCAGTACTTC; CDR3: CASSELWEPRETQYF
D: TRBD1; size: .; J: TRBJ1-2; V: TRBV28; length: 14; DNA: TGTGCCAGCAGTCCGGGACAGGGGACTGGCGGCTACACCTTC; CDR3: CASSPGQGTGGYTF
D: TRBD2; size: .; J: TRBJ2-3; V: TRBV6-2/TRBV6-3; length: 16; DNA: TGTGCCAGCAGTTACTCCACGGGGGGGCAAGCGGATACGCAGTATTTT; CDR3: CASSYSTGGQADTQYF
D: .; size: .; J: TRBJ2-4; V: TRBV5-4; length: 14; DNA: TGTGCCAGCAGGCAAAGCCTAGCCAAAAACATTCAGTACTTC; CDR3: CASRQSLAKNIQYF
D: .; size: .; J: TRBJ1-2; V: TRBV7-8; length: 13; DNA: TGTGCCAGCAGCACCACCCCCGTTCGGGGCTACACCTTC; CDR3: CASSTTPVRGYTF
D: .; size: .; J: TRBJ2-7; V: TRBV6-5; length: 15; DNA: TGTGCCAGCGCAGGTCGATCCGGGCGCTCCTACGAGCAGTACTTC; CDR3: CASAGRSGRSYEQYF
D: .; size: .; J: TRBJ2-1; V: TRBV7-9; length: 14; DNA: TGTGCCAGCAGCCCCGGGTACTCCTACAATGAGCAGTTCTTC; CDR3: CASSPGYSYNEQFF
D: TRBD1; size: .; J: TRBJ1-2; V: TRBV10-2; length: 15; DNA: TGCGCCAGCAGTGAGTTTTTGACAGGGGGCTATGGCTACACCTTC; CDR3: CASSEFLTGGYGYTF
D: .; size: .; J: TRBJ2-7; V: TRBV27; length: 16; DNA: TGTGCCAGCACTCACAGGGCCAGATCCAGCTCCTACGAGCAGTACTTC; CDR3: CASTHRARSSSYEQYF
D: .; size: few; J: TRBJ1-2; V: TRBV28; length: 16; DNA: TGTGCCAGCAGTTTAAGATTGGGCTTGGGTGACTATGGCTACACCTTC; CDR3: CASSLRLGLGDYGYTF
D: .; size: .; J: TRBJ1-1; V: TRBV9; length: 13; DNA: TGTGCCAGCAGCGTAGCGGGGACCACTGAAGCTTTCTTT; CDR3: CASSVAGTTEAFF
D: .; size: .; J: TRBJ2-3; V: TRBV5-8; length: 13; DNA: TGTGCCACCATGGGGGTCTTCACAGATACGCAGTATTTT; CDR3: CATMGVFTDTQYF
D: .; size: .; J: TRBJ2-3; V: TRBV2; length: 12; DNA: TGTGCCGGGGGACTCGGCACAGATACGCAGTATTTT; CDR3: CAGGLGTDTQYF
D: TRBD1; size: .; J: TRBJ2-7; V: TRBV6-5; length: 14; DNA: TGTGCCAGCAGACGACAGGGGACCGCCTACGAGCAGTACTTC; CDR3: CASRRQGTAYEQYF